The clone carrying this TCR beta chain was counted ten times or more. Its specificity is not known. Trimming stripped 1 base from V and 1 base from J, with 8 bases between. The CDR3 runs 14 residues. Germline-derived CDR1 and CDR2 are SEHNR and FQNEAQ (reference sequence). This entry belongs to a study of naive and memory T cell subsets. Study findings and constraints: Naive and memory subsets had different power law exponents for TCR abundance.

An equimolar mix of two oligonucleotides served as the beta constant-region primer for TRBC1 and TRBC2. Four rounds of PCR amplified the ligated cDNA using nested alpha and beta constant-region primers plus SP2. TCRdb recomputed calls from the UMI-ligation and nested PCR reads with MiXCR, one row per CDR3 protein. The profile shows roughly 130,000 distinct CDR3 sequences, about 36% of them singletons. The clonotype originates from a human donor in good health. The genes are TRBV7-9 and TRBJ2-7; possible D gene TRBD1, 5 bases. The sequencing input was central memory CD4+ T cells from blood. CDR3 protein: CASSLGQSSYEQYF. DNA for the CDR3: TGTGCCAGCAGCTTAGGACAGTCATCCTACGAGCAGTACTTC.